A single sample is the source of the 19 T cell receptor beta chains below, sequenced in a study of T cell changes during pregnancy in multiple sclerosis (dated by TCRdb to between 2018 and 2021). The receptor library was made with the immunoSEQ multiplex PCR assay. TCRdb's version of the immuneACCESS table is confined to in-frame rearrangements and falls short of the full clone set. An unresolved V gene accounts for under half of the shortfall where checked; the remainder is of unknown origin. Present in this sample are tens of thousands of clones, roughly 94% of which were seen just once. The biggest ten clones account for 1.4% of the sample. Specimen: peripheral blood, collected before pregnancy. The receptors derive from a female donor with multiple sclerosis, enrolled in a pregnancy study.

The chain uses TRBV6-5 and TRBJ1-1, with TRBD1 as a possible D gene (5 bases). Trimming removed 6 bases from V and 5 bases from J, with 13 bases in between. The CDR3 totals 13 residues. The germline V gene encodes CDR1 MNHEY and CDR2 SVGAGI. Here the CDR3 reads CASRSPGGTEAFF. CDR3 bases: TGTGCCAGCAGGTCCCCCGGGGGAACTGAAGCTTTCTTT.

The chain has TRBV2 and TRBJ2-5; D possibly corresponds to TRBD1 (5 bases). Trimming stripped 4 bases from V and 2 bases from J, with 8 bases between. Germline V gives CDR1 SNHLY, CDR2 FYNNEI. The CDR3 is made up of 13 amino acids. This CDR3 reads CASSAPGQETQYF. The CDR3 DNA is TGTGCCAGCAGTGCCCCAGGGCAAGAGACCCAGTACTTC.

The rearrangement links TRBV5-6 to TRBJ1-2, with D tentatively TRBD1 (6 bases). V was shortened by 6 bases and J by 2 bases, with 17 bases between the two germline ends. The CDR3 has 15 amino acids. The germline V gene encodes CDR1 SGHDT and CDR2 YYEEEE. The CDR3 here is CASTLGTGSNYGYTF. DNA for the CDR3: TGTGCCAGCACCCTTGGTACAGGGTCAAACTATGGCTACACCTTC.

V is TRBV7-6 and J is TRBJ2-7; the match to TRBD2 covers 8 bases. The V gene's germline CDR1 is SGHVS and CDR2 FNYEAQ. V lost 5 bases and J lost 0; bases outside the gene matches: 6. This CDR3 is built from 15 residues. CDR3 coding DNA: TGTGCCAGCAGCCCCCGGGGGGGCATCTCCTACGAGCAGTACTTC. Protein: CASSPRGGISYEQYF.

This clone occurred once. The chain joins TRBV13 to TRBJ2-3, with 8 bases fitting TRBD1. V shed 0 bases and J 4 bases; nucleotides not matched to a gene: 6. CDR1 and CDR2 (germline): PRHDT, FYEKMQ (reference sequence). The CDR3 covers 16 residues. The CDR3: CASSLGGQAGADTQYF. The CDR3 DNA reads as TGTGCCAGCAGCTTAGGGGGACAGGCTGGGGCAGATACGCAGTATTTT.

The chain employs TRBV4-1 and TRBJ2-7; D perhaps matches TRBD1 (5 bases). Trimming stripped 0 bases from V and 2 bases from J, with 11 bases between. Germline V gives CDR1 MGHRA, CDR2 YSYEKL. This CDR3 contains 15 residues. The CDR3 spells CASSQEYQGTYEQYF. CDR3 DNA: TGCGCCAGCAGCCAAGAGTACCAGGGAACCTACGAGCAGTACTTC.

J is TRBJ1-1 and V is TRBV21-1; no check of the table's D call, TRBD1, against the DNA was made. TRBV21-1 is classified as a pseudogene. This CDR3 is 13 amino acids long. CDR3 region: CANEGTTSAEAFF. CDR3 DNA: TGTGCCAACGAGGGGACAACAAGCGCTGAAGCTTTCTTT.

The V gene is TRBV7-2, the J gene TRBJ2-1; maybe TRBD1 (6 bases). V lost 1 base, J lost 2 bases, and 9 bases lay in between. Germline V lookup: CDR1 SGHTA, CDR2 FQGNSA. The CDR3 is made up of 15 amino acids. The CDR3 coding sequence is TGTGCCAGCAGCTTAGGGGCAGGGGCCTACAATGAGCAGTTCTTC. It encodes CASSLGAGAYNEQFF.

The chain employs TRBV9 and TRBJ2-3; D is possibly TRBD2 (6 bases). CDR3 size: 17 residues. Germline loops: CDR1 SGDLS, CDR2 YYNGEE. V was clipped by 4 bases and J by 1 base, with 19 bases between them. In DNA, the CDR3 is TGTGCCAGCAGCTATATAGGGGCGGAGGGTGGCACAGATACGCAGTATTTT. Translating gives CASSYIGAEGGTDTQYF.

The V gene is TRBV6-5, the J gene TRBJ1-1; 7 nucleotides line up with TRBD1. The CDR3 is 14 amino acids. Germline V gives CDR1 MNHEY, CDR2 SVGAGI. J gave up 0 bases and V 4 bases, and 2 bases lay outside the gene matches. The CDR3 DNA sequence: TGTGCCAGCAGTTTCGGACAGGTGAACACTGAAGCTTTCTTT. This gives the protein CASSFGQVNTEAFF.

The V and J genes are TRBV27 and TRBJ2-7; tentatively, D is TRBD1 (6 bases). The V end lost 6 bases, the J end lost 0 bases, and 15 bases lay between the germline ends. Germline values: CDR1 MNHEY, CDR2 SMNVEV (reference sequence). This CDR3 has 15 residues. CDR3 coding DNA: TGTGCCAGCAGCGAATACGGGACACACTCCTACGAGCAGTACTTC. It specifies CASSEYGTHSYEQYF.

The chain's CDR3 is CASSLSLGPGANVLTF. The CDR3 DNA is TGTGCCAGCAGTTTATCGTTGGGGCCTGGGGCCAACGTCCTGACTTTC. This chain uses TRBV27 with TRBJ2-6; the D gene is possibly TRBD1 (5 bases). Trimming took off 0 bases at V and 2 bases at J, with 8 bases between the two ends. Germline V gene lookup returns CDR1 MNHEY and CDR2 SMNVEV (reference sequence). The CDR3 consists of 16 residues.

V and J are TRBV5-6 and TRBJ2-5, with a possible D match to TRBD2 (6 bases). Trimming shortened V by 2 bases and J by 5 bases, and 13 bases separated the two germline ends. The CDR3 totals 14 residues. Germline V gives CDR1 SGHDT, CDR2 YYEEEE. The CDR3 protein is CASSFGRGRETQYF. CDR3 bases: TGTGCCAGCAGCTTTGGGCGGGGTAGGGAGACCCAGTACTTC. The entire variable domain, with the rest obtained from reference TRBV5-6 and TRBJ2-5, is as follows: DAGVTQSPTHLIKTRGQQVTLRCSPKSGHDTVSWYQQALGQGPQFIFQYYEEEERQRGNFPDRFSGHQFPNYSSELNVNALLLGDSALYLCASSFGRGRETQYFGPGTRLLVL.

The chain has TRBV6-5 and TRBJ2-3; 7 nucleotides agree with TRBD1. Germline lookup yields CDR1 MNHEY and CDR2 SVGAGI. J lost 3 bases, V lost 0 bases, and 0 bases had no gene match. This CDR3 is 14 amino acids long. DNA of the CDR3: TGTGCCAGCAGTTACTCGACAGGGACAGATACGCAGTATTTT. Translation gives CASSYSTGTDTQYF.

The rearrangement joins TRBV6-5 to TRBJ2-7; D is unresolved. V lost 0 bases and J 2 bases, leaving 8 bases between the germline ends. This CDR3 region has 14 residues. The germline CDR1 and CDR2 sequences are MNHEY and SVGAGI. CDR3 region: CASSYSTGTYEQYF. In DNA, the CDR3 is TGTGCCAGCAGTTACTCGACGGGTACCTACGAGCAGTACTTC.

This rearrangement joins TRBV5-8 to TRBJ1-4, with 7 bases aligning to TRBD1. Germline loops: CDR1 SGHTS, CDR2 YDEGEE. V dropped 4 bases and J dropped 8; count of bases not matched to a gene: 8. There are 14 residues in the CDR3. The DNA for the CDR3 is TGTGCCAGCAGCCGACAGGGTTTGGGAGAAAAACTGTTTTTT. It is translated as CASSRQGLGEKLFF. Using reference TRBV5-8 and TRBJ1-4 for the parts outside the CDR3, the full variable domain is EAGVTQSPTHLIKTRGQQATLRCSPISGHTSVYWYQQALGLGLQFLLWYDEGEERNRGNFPPRFSGRQFPNYSSELNVNALELEDSALYLCASSRQGLGEKLFFGSGTQLSVL.

V usage is TRBV6-1 and J usage is TRBJ2-2; 9 bases line up with TRBD1. CDR1 and CDR2 (germline): MNHNS, SASEGT. Germline trimming cut 8 bases from V and 4 bases from J; bases unmatched to any gene: 8. CDR3 length: 15 residues. The CDR3 sequence: CASGMGQGPTGELFF. The CDR3 nucleotides read TGTGCCAGCGGTATGGGACAGGGTCCCACCGGGGAGCTGTTTTTT.

The rearrangement joins TRBV25-1 to TRBJ2-5; D is unresolved. V lost 7 bases and J lost 7, with 16 bases in between. This CDR3 is built from 13 residues. Germline V gene data show CDR1 as MGHDK and CDR2 as SYGVNS. DNA of the CDR3: TGTGCCAGCAATCATGTCCACCCCAGGACCCAGTACTTC. Translation gives CASNHVHPRTQYF.

The chain carries TRBV25-1 and TRBJ1-6; no clear D gene. CDR1 MGHDK and CDR2 SYGVNS come from the germline V gene. This CDR3 region has 13 residues. The V end lost 5 bases, the J end lost 8 bases, and 10 bases lay between the germline ends. CDR3 protein: CASSMGSYSPLHF. The CDR3, as DNA: TGTGCCAGCAGTATGGGCTCTTATTCACCCCTCCACTTT.